Shown below are 30 T cell receptor beta chains from a single sample sequenced in a study of cytotoxic CD8 clonotypes in ibrutinib-treated CLL. Assay: immunoSEQ multiplex PCR; the TCRdb copy retains only in-frame clones and omits some. Of about 270,000 clones in the sample, 70% to 80% were seen once. The material sequenced was PBMCs, taken at disease progression, from a patient treated with ibrutinib. The receptors come from a human donor with chronic lymphocytic leukemia.

The chain joins TRBV18 to TRBJ2-1; 9 bases agree with TRBD2. CDR1 and CDR2 (germline): KGHSH, LQKENI. CDR3 length: 13 amino acids. After removal of 6 bases from V and 4 bases from J, the junction contained 1 base not matched to a gene. CDR3 DNA sequence: TGTGCCAGCTCTAGCGGGGGTTACAATGAGCAGTTCTTC. Translation gives CASSSGGYNEQFF.

The CDR3 nucleotides are TGTGCCAGCAGACCTTCTGGGGCCAACGTCCTGACTTTC. Translation: CASRPSGANVLTF. The gene calls are TRBV11-1 and TRBJ2-6; no firm D call. The CDR3 is 13 amino acids. Germline V gene sequence: CDR1 SGHAT, CDR2 FQDESV (reference sequence). Trimming left V 6 bases short and J 1 base short, with 4 bases between. The entire variable domain, with the rest obtained from reference TRBV11-1 and TRBJ2-6, is as follows: EAEVAQSPRYKITEKSQAVAFWCDPISGHATLYWYRQILGQGPELLVQFQDESVVDDSQLPKDRFSAERLKGVDSTLKIQPAELGDSAMYLCASRPSGANVLTFGAGSRLTVL.

The chain combines TRBV2 with TRBJ1-2, with D uncertain. The CDR3 spans 14 residues. Per germline, CDR1 SNHLY and CDR2 FYNNEI. The germline V and J ends were trimmed by 2 bases and 4 bases, with 11 bases remaining between them. CDR3 in amino acids: CASSESRISYGYTF. The CDR3 DNA sequence: TGTGCCAGCAGTGAATCGCGTATCTCCTATGGCTACACCTTC.

The chain has TRBV11-2 and TRBJ2-7, with D possibly TRBD2 on 6 matching bases. Germline CDR1 and CDR2: SGHAT and FQNNGV. The length of the CDR3 is 13 residues. V was clipped by 5 bases and J by 4 bases, with 12 bases between them. Here the CDR3 DNA reads TGTGCCAGCAGCCCCCGGAGGGGTTACGAGCAGTACTTC. Protein: CASSPRRGYEQYF.

The chain joins TRBV5-1 to TRBJ1-1; weak D call: TRBD1 (5 bases). Germline CDR1 SGHRS, CDR2 YFSETQ. This CDR3 is built from 17 residues. Trimming stripped 2 bases from V and 1 base from J, with 18 bases between. CDR3 sequence (DNA): TGCGCCAGCAGCTTAGAAGGCGGGGCAAATCGGAACACTGAAGCTTTCTTT. This encodes CASSLEGGANRNTEAFF. Variable domain in full (rest from reference TRBV5-1 and TRBJ1-1): KAGVTQTPRYLIKTRGQQVTLSCSPISGHRSVSWYQQTPGQGLQFLFEYFSETQRNKGNFPGRFSGRQFSNSRSEMNVSTLELGDSALYLCASSLEGGANRNTEAFFGQGTRLTVV.

V usage is TRBV4-1 and J usage is TRBJ2-5; D is perhaps TRBD1 (6 bases). The germline V gene encodes CDR1 MGHRA and CDR2 YSYEKL. This CDR3 spans 15 amino acids. V gave up 0 bases and J gave up 5 bases, with 13 bases separating them. CDR3 amino acids: CASSQDNRVKETQYF. The CDR3 bases are TGCGCCAGCAGCCAAGATAACAGGGTGAAGGAGACCCAGTACTTC.

This clone was detected a few times. This chain connects TRBV1 to TRBJ1-5; whether TRBD1, the table's D call, matches the DNA was not checked. TRBV1 is classified as a pseudogene. The CDR3 loop spans 16 amino acids. CDR3 in amino acids: CTSSQVSTRANQPQHF. CDR3 DNA: TGCACCAGCAGCCAAGTGTCAACCAGGGCCAATCAGCCCCAGCATTTT.

V is TRBV18 and J is TRBJ2-1, with 16 bases matching TRBD2. In germline, CDR1 is KGHSH, CDR2 LQKENI. With V trimmed by 3 bases and J by 4 bases, 9 bases remained unmatched. The CDR3 runs to 19 residues. The CDR3 region has the DNA TGTGCCAGCTCACCCTGGGGGACTAGCGGGAGGGCGCGTTACAATGAGCAGTTCTTC. Amino acids: CASSPWGTSGRARYNEQFF.

The chain couples TRBV5-4 to TRBJ1-2, with a tentative D call TRBD1 (6 bases). This CDR3 region has 16 residues. Trimming took 4 bases from V and 4 from J, leaving 20 bases between them. Germline V gives CDR1 SGHNT, CDR2 YYREEE (reference sequence). CDR3 sequence (DNA): TGTGCCAGCAGCACCGCCCGGAACAGGGACATCTATGGCTACACCTTC. The encoded protein is CASSTARNRDIYGYTF.

The rearrangement joins TRBV4-1 to TRBJ2-4, with 8 bases lining up with TRBD1. V dropped 2 bases and J dropped 6; count of bases not matched to a gene: 6. Germline CDR1 is MGHRA and CDR2 is YSYEKL. The CDR3 has 15 amino acids. CDR3 nucleotide sequence: TGCGCCAGCAGCCAACCCGGGACAGGCAGAAACATTCAGTACTTC. Protein: CASSQPGTGRNIQYF.

The J gene is TRBJ1-5, the V gene TRBV6-5; tentatively, D is TRBD1 (6 bases). CDR1 MNHEY and CDR2 SVGAGI come from the germline V gene. The CDR3 loop spans 13 amino acids. Trimming shortened V by 6 bases and J by 3 bases, and 9 bases separated the two germline ends. In DNA, the CDR3 is TGTGCCAGCAGAACAGGGTCCAATCAGCCCCAGCATTTT. It specifies CASRTGSNQPQHF.

The chain combines TRBV9 with TRBJ2-2, with D unresolved. V was pared by 0 bases and J by 2 bases, with 17 bases between. Germline assignment: CDR1 SGDLS and CDR2 YYNGEE. CDR3 length: 18 residues. This CDR3 is CASSVGHSLNSNTGELFF. Written as DNA, the CDR3 is TGTGCCAGCAGCGTAGGGCACAGTCTAAACTCAAACACCGGGGAGCTGTTTTTT. The variable domain in full, completed from reference TRBV9 and TRBJ2-2, reads DSGVTQTPKHLITATGQRVTLRCSPRSGDLSVYWYQQSLDQGLQFLIQYYNGEERAKGNILERFSAQQFPDLHSELNLSSLELGDSALYFCASSVGHSLNSNTGELFFGEGSRLTVL.

The rearrangement joins TRBV21-1 to TRBJ2-1; TRBD1 is the table's D call, not checked against the DNA. TRBV21-1 is reported as a pseudogene. CDR3 length equals 19 residues. The CDR3 DNA reads as TGTGCCAGCAGCAAAACAACGGGACAGGGGGTTTTAGACTACAATGAGCAGTTCTTC. It yields the protein CASSKTTGQGVLDYNEQFF.

V and J are TRBV11-2 and TRBJ2-7; 7 bases map to TRBD2. Per germline, CDR1 SGHAT and CDR2 FQNNGV. CDR3 length: 18 residues. V lost 0 bases, J lost 2 bases, and 13 bases stayed unmatched. The CDR3 protein is CASSLDLSPGRAAYEQYF. The CDR3 DNA sequence: TGTGCCAGCAGCTTAGATCTAAGCCCGGGGAGGGCGGCCTACGAGCAGTACTTC.

The chain recombines TRBV2 with TRBJ2-3, with D possibly TRBD1 on 5 matching bases. This CDR3 spans 14 amino acids. Germline-derived CDR1 and CDR2 are SNHLY and FYNNEI. The V and J ends lost 1 base and 4 bases respectively, with 9 bases between them. DNA of the CDR3: TGTGCCAGCAGTGAAGGAAGGGGCTCAGATACGCAGTATTTT. This sequence encodes CASSEGRGSDTQYF.

The chain links TRBV13 to TRBJ1-1; 7 bases map to TRBD1. The length of the CDR3 is 17 residues. The V gene end was trimmed by 3 bases and the J gene end by 5 bases; junction bases not matched to a gene: 15. CDR1 is PRHDT and CDR2 is FYEKMQ in the germline V gene (reference sequence). CDR3 in amino acids: CASSFMGMTGLGTEAFF. The CDR3 nucleotides read TGTGCCAGCAGCTTTATGGGGATGACAGGGTTAGGGACTGAAGCTTTCTTT.

The chain joins TRBV15 to TRBJ1-3; D is unresolved. This CDR3 comprises 13 residues. Per the germline V gene, CDR1 is LNHNV and CDR2 is YYDKDF (reference sequence). V lost 6 bases to trimming and J lost 4 bases, with 10 bases between them. The CDR3 protein is CATSFSVGNTIYF. The CDR3 DNA follows: TGTGCCACCAGTTTCTCCGTAGGAAACACCATATATTTT.

The chain couples TRBV13 to TRBJ1-1; no clear D. The CDR3 totals 12 residues. Germline V gene sequence: CDR1 PRHDT, CDR2 FYEKMQ (reference sequence). With 4 bases removed from V and 7 bases from J, the gap between germline ends came to 10 bases. CDR3 region: CASSSSDREAFF. The CDR3 DNA reads as TGTGCCAGCAGCTCCTCGGACCGTGAAGCTTTCTTT.

This clone has only one observation. The chain's CDR3 is CSVFARGPAGLSSYEQYF. In DNA form, the CDR3 reads TGCAGCGTTTTCGCCAGGGGGCCCGCTGGACTCTCCTCCTACGAGCAGTACTTC. The chain carries TRBV29-1 and TRBJ2-7; 8 nucleotides line up with TRBD1. Germline CDR1 reads SQVTM; CDR2 reads ANQGSEA. The CDR3 sequence is 18 residues long. Unmatched junction bases numbered 18, after V lost 5 bases and J lost 0 bases.

The chain has TRBV6-4 and TRBJ2-2, with D unresolved. V was cut by 2 bases and J by 1 base, with 2 bases left in between. The germline V gene encodes CDR1 MRHNA and CDR2 SNTAGT. CDR3 length equals 13 residues. In nucleotides, the CDR3 is TGTGCCAGCAGTGACGTGAACACCGGGGAGCTGTTTTTT. Its protein is CASSDVNTGELFF.

The V call is TRBV6-1, the J call TRBJ1-4, with TRBD1 as a possible D gene (6 bases). The CDR3 consists of 14 residues. The germline V gene encodes CDR1 MNHNS and CDR2 SASEGT. V was pared by 5 bases and J by 8 bases, with 15 bases between. CDR3 in DNA: TGTGCCAGCAGTATAATAGGGGGGGGAGAAAAACTGTTTTTT. It translates to CASSIIGGGEKLFF.

In DNA, the CDR3 is TGTGCCAGCAGCATTATCCAGAACACCGGGGAGCTGTTTTTT. Encoded protein: CASSIIQNTGELFF. The chain carries TRBV27 and TRBJ2-2; D is ambiguous. Germline V lookup: CDR1 MNHEY, CDR2 SMNVEV (reference sequence). The CDR3 is 14 amino acids. V shed 6 bases and J shed 1 base, with 9 bases lying between them.

The chain carries TRBV5-4 and TRBJ2-7; TRBD1 matches at 11 bases. J gave up 5 bases and V 6 bases, and 7 bases lay outside the gene matches. The CDR3 has 14 amino acids. From germline, CDR1 is SGHNT and CDR2 YYREEE (reference sequence). CDR3 nucleotides: TGTGCCAGCACTTCCGGGACAGGGGGTCACGAGCAGTACTTC. Translated, it gives CASTSGTGGHEQYF.

This sequence joins TRBV7-2 and TRBJ2-7; the D is unclear. This CDR3 is built from 14 residues. Trimming removed 4 bases from V and 2 bases from J, with 12 bases in between. CDR1 SGHTA and CDR2 FQGNSA come from the germline V gene. The CDR3 DNA sequence: TGTGCCAGCAGCTCGCGACGGACCGCCTACGAGCAGTACTTC. This translates into CASSSRRTAYEQYF.

The chain carries TRBV4-3 and TRBJ2-2; D uncertain. Trimming shortened V by 4 bases and J by 3 bases, and 3 bases separated the two germline ends. Germline loops: CDR1 LGHNA, CDR2 YSLEER. The CDR3 loop spans 12 amino acids. CDR3 in amino acids: CASSPHTGELFF. The CDR3 DNA reads TGCGCCAGCAGCCCGCACACCGGGGAGCTGTTTTTT.

This clone was seen at least ten times. The chain recombines TRBV6-1 with TRBJ1-2; the match to TRBD1 covers 8 bases. After removal of 6 bases from V and 4 bases from J, the junction contained 7 bases not matched to a gene. Germline loops: CDR1 MNHNS, CDR2 SASEGT. This CDR3 is built from 14 residues. Here the CDR3 reads CASRRQGYGYGYTF. DNA for the CDR3: TGTGCCAGCAGACGACAGGGGTATGGCTATGGCTACACCTTC.

This chain connects TRBV10-1 to TRBJ2-4, with a possible D match to TRBD1 (6 bases). Germline CDR1 is WNHNN and CDR2 is SYGVQD (reference sequence). The CDR3 totals 15 residues. V was clipped by 2 bases and J by 0 bases, with 8 bases between them. The CDR3: CASSEGQIAKNIQYF. The CDR3 coding sequence is TGCGCCAGCAGTGAGGGACAGATAGCCAAAAACATTCAGTACTTC.

This clone was detected ten times or more. The chain carries TRBV11-2 and TRBJ2-5; D might be TRBD2 (6 bases). The CDR3 extends over 14 amino acids. Germline values: CDR1 SGHAT, CDR2 FQNNGV. Trimming pared 2 bases from V and 7 bases from J, leaving 14 bases between. CDR3 sequence reads: CASSLPERVSTQYF. DNA for the CDR3: TGTGCCAGCAGCTTACCAGAGCGGGTCTCGACCCAGTACTTC.

V is TRBV4-1 and J is TRBJ2-3; 8 positions match TRBD2. CDR1 and CDR2 (germline): MGHRA, YSYEKL. With 8 bases clipped from V and 4 bases from J, the junction kept 11 bases outside the gene matches. The CDR3 spans 15 residues. As DNA, the CDR3 is TGCGCCAGCGGTCGAGAGGGCGGGGGGCCAGATACGCAGTATTTT. It translates to CASGREGGGPDTQYF.

The V and J genes are TRBV29-1 and TRBJ1-2; 9 bases match TRBD1. This CDR3 is built from 15 residues. Losses at the gene ends were 4 bases for V and 6 bases for J; bases not matched to a gene: 12. The V gene's germline CDR1 is SQVTM and CDR2 ANQGSEA. The CDR3 sequence: CSVAPGTGFIDGYTF. Written as DNA, the CDR3 is TGCAGCGTTGCGCCCGGGACAGGGTTTATAGATGGCTACACCTTC.